This passage covers 17 T cell receptor beta chains from one sample sequenced in a study of T cells after posttransplantation cyclophosphamide. Method: immunoSEQ multiplex PCR; TCRdb's copy keeps in-frame clones and lacks some. The sample records approximately 17,000 clones, roughly 92% being singletons. Busulfan-fludarabine conditioning, marrow transplant, and cyclophosphamide on days +3 and +4 were administered. The starting material was CD4+ T cells sorted from blood, obtained after allogeneic stem cell transplant with posttransplant cyclophosphamide. The receptors originated from a male patient between 55 and 70 years old who received an allogeneic stem cell transplant from a related donor and was CMV-positive. Some T cells may be transferred from the graft donor.

This clone was picked up a small number of times. The chain is built from TRBV6-5 and TRBJ2-4; D unresolved. Trimming pared 2 bases from V and 0 bases from J, leaving 5 bases between. Per the germline V gene, CDR1 is MNHEY and CDR2 is SVGAGI. This CDR3 contains 14 residues. DNA for the CDR3: TGTGCCAGCAGTTACGGCCTAGCCAAAAACATTCAGTACTTC. Residues: CASSYGLAKNIQYF.

This clone appeared a single time. The chain has TRBV27 and TRBJ2-7; 7 bases are a match to TRBD2. CDR1 MNHEY and CDR2 SMNVEV come from the germline V gene (reference sequence). The CDR3 runs to 13 residues. Trimming cost V 3 bases and J 6 bases; bases outside gene matches: 5. CDR3 in amino acids: CASSLMGRAEQYF. The CDR3 DNA is TGTGCCAGCAGTTTGATGGGGAGGGCCGAGCAGTACTTC.

This clone has a handful of counts. The V and J genes are TRBV19 and TRBJ2-5, with a weak D call TRBD1 (6 bases). The J call may be faulty, since TRBJ2-7 better matches the DNA end. Per the germline V gene, CDR1 is LNHDA and CDR2 is SQIVND (reference sequence). This CDR3 comprises 14 residues. As DNA, the CDR3 is TGTGCCAGTAGTATAGATAGACAGGCCTACGAGCAGTACTTC. The encoded protein is CASSIDRQAYEQYF.

The rearrangement joins TRBV21-1 to TRBJ1-5; the D segment call TRBD1 is taken from the table without a DNA check. TRBV21-1 is a pseudogene. There are 16 residues in the CDR3. The CDR3 sequence is CASSTTGSYSNQPQHF. The CDR3 coding sequence is TGTGCCAGCAGCACCACAGGGAGCTATAGCAATCAGCCCCAGCATTTT.

The chain joins TRBV7-2 to TRBJ1-5; TRBD1 is a possible D gene (6 bases). The CDR3 loop spans 14 amino acids. Trimming took 5 bases from V and 3 from J, leaving 11 bases between them. Germline values: CDR1 SGHTA, CDR2 FQGNSA. In nucleotides, the CDR3 is TGTGCCAGCAGCCCACAGGGAAACAATCAGCCCCAGCATTTT. Amino acid sequence: CASSPQGNNQPQHF.

CDR3 region: CASSFVGGTYNEQFF. The CDR3 nucleotides read TGTGCCAGCAGCTTTGTGGGGGGGACCTACAATGAGCAGTTCTTC. This chain joins TRBV5-4 and TRBJ2-1; TRBD2 matches at 7 bases. The CDR3 covers 15 residues. The V gene's germline CDR1 is SGHNT and CDR2 YYREEE (reference sequence). V was clipped by 2 bases and J by 2 bases; unmatched bases: 4.

The V and J genes are TRBV14 and TRBJ1-2; D uncertain. CDR1 and CDR2 from the germline V gene are SGHDN and FVKESK. Deletions cut 1 base from V and 8 bases from J, with 8 bases between. CDR3 length equals 12 residues. The chain's CDR3 is CASSQGRVGYTF. The CDR3 DNA sequence: TGTGCCAGCAGCCAAGGGAGAGTAGGCTACACCTTC.

This chain connects TRBV4-3 to TRBJ2-7; TRBD1 aligns across 10 bases. Germline V gene lookup returns CDR1 LGHNA and CDR2 YSLEER. V trimming: 6 bases; J trimming: 2 bases; junction bases outside the gene matches: 7. The CDR3 covers 15 residues. CDR3 DNA sequence: TGCGCCAGCAGAAGACAGGGACAGGGGCCCTACGAGCAGTACTTC. This encodes CASRRQGQGPYEQYF.

This clone was recorded once. The rearrangement uses TRBV19 and TRBJ1-5; 9 nucleotides match TRBD1. CDR1 and CDR2 from the germline V gene are LNHDA and SQIVND (reference sequence). V gave up 5 bases and J gave up 0 bases; unmatched junction bases: 5. The CDR3 length is 16 residues. CDR3 in amino acids: CASSARQGVSNQPQHF. CDR3 nucleotide sequence: TGTGCCAGTAGTGCCCGACAGGGGGTTAGCAATCAGCCCCAGCATTTT.

The chain's CDR3 is CASSLSSTGRNTEAFF. The CDR3 DNA reads as TGTGCCAGCAGCTTGTCGTCAACCGGTAGGAACACTGAAGCTTTCTTT. The chain uses TRBV5-6 and TRBJ1-1; no clear D. CDR3 length equals 16 residues. CDR1 SGHDT and CDR2 YYEEEE come from the germline V gene. Trimming stripped 1 base from V and 1 base from J, with 14 bases between.

This sequence joins TRBV19 and TRBJ2-7; 10 positions match TRBD2. Germline V gene data show CDR1 as LNHDA and CDR2 as SQIVND (reference sequence). The trim removed 4 bases at V and 2 bases at J, leaving 8 bases unmatched. The CDR3 has 16 amino acids. The CDR3 DNA follows: TGTGCCAGTAGTACGTCGGCCGGGACTAGCGCCTACGAGCAGTACTTC. Its translation is CASSTSAGTSAYEQYF. The complete variable domain, with remaining parts taken from reference TRBV19 and TRBJ2-7, reads DGGITQSPKYLFRKEGQNVTLSCEQNLNHDAMYWYRQDPGQGLRLIYYSQIVNDFQKGDIAEGYSVSREKKESFPLTVTSAQKNPTAFYLCASSTSAGTSAYEQYFGPGTRLTVT.

The chain is built from TRBV2 and TRBJ1-1; unclear D gene. The CDR3 has 13 amino acids. With 8 bases removed from V and 1 base from J, the gap between germline ends came to 11 bases. Germline V gene sequence: CDR1 SNHLY, CDR2 FYNNEI. This CDR3 is CASGREGNTEAFF. The CDR3 DNA reads TGTGCCAGCGGGAGGGAAGGGAACACTGAAGCTTTCTTT.

The CDR3 region is CASSLNTVYSPLHF. CDR3 in DNA: TGTGCCAGCAGCTTAAATACAGTGTATTCACCCCTCCACTTT. The gene calls are TRBV7-9 and TRBJ1-6; D gene uncertain. This CDR3 has 14 amino acids. The V end was cut by 2 bases, the J end by 8 bases, with 10 bases between. Germline V CDR1 and CDR2: SEHNR, FQNEAQ (reference sequence).

This clone has a handful of counts. V and J are TRBV7-9 and TRBJ1-2, with D unresolved. The CDR3 covers 11 residues. V shed 5 bases and J shed 8 bases, with 9 bases lying between them. Germline assignment: CDR1 SEHNR and CDR2 FQNEAQ (reference sequence). The CDR3 DNA sequence: TGTGCCAGCAGCCCCGGGATAGGCTACACCTTC. Its protein product is CASSPGIGYTF.

The V call is TRBV7-6, the J call TRBJ2-1; a possible D gene is TRBD1 (5 bases). Germline CDR1 reads SGHVS; CDR2 reads FNYEAQ. The CDR3 totals 15 residues. The ends were cut back, 5 bases at V and 4 bases at J, with 15 bases in the middle. The CDR3 coding sequence is TGTGCCAGCAGCCCAGAAATAGGGGTATACAATGAGCAGTTCTTC. Translated, it gives CASSPEIGVYNEQFF.

V usage is TRBV30 and J usage is TRBJ1-2; possibly TRBD1 for D (6 bases). This CDR3 has 13 amino acids. The V gene's germline CDR1 is GTSNPN and CDR2 SVGIG (reference sequence). Trimming left V 4 bases short and J 4 bases short, with 13 bases between. The DNA of the CDR3 is TGTGCCTGGAACAGGGAAGGGAGCTATGGCTACACCTTC. The encoded protein is CAWNREGSYGYTF.

This chain connects TRBV11-2 to TRBJ1-5, with D possibly being TRBD1 (5 bases). Germline CDR1 SGHAT, CDR2 FQNNGV. This CDR3 has 15 amino acids. Deletions cut 1 base from V and 2 bases from J, with 9 bases between. The DNA for the CDR3 is TGTGCCAGCAGCTTAGGGGGGGGAGGCAATCAGCCCCAGCATTTT. Its translation: CASSLGGGGNQPQHF.